This is a list of T cell receptor beta chains from one sample in a study of CD8 T cells in Susac syndrome. Each CDR3 protein gets one entry after TCRdb re-called the immunoSEQ multiplex PCR reads with MiXCR. This table holds about 300,000 distinct CDR3 sequences, almost 85% found once. The sample comprised CD8+ T cells from PBMCs. The receptors here all came from a human donor with multiple sclerosis. CDR3s include the opening cysteine and the closing phenylalanine or tryptophan. A D gene is named only where the DNA matches it firmly. Clone size is stated in some rows and not others, as once, few, many or a class when expanded.

>NA|TRBJ2-7|TRBV19|TRBD2
TGTGCCAGTAGCTGGGGACTAGCGTCCTACGAGCAGTACTTC
CASSWGLASYEQYF
>NA|TRBJ2-7|TRBV28|NA
TGTGCCACTTGGGACGGGCCCTCTTGGGAGCAGTACTTC
CATWDGPSWEQYF
>NA|TRBJ2-7|TRBV29-1|TRBD1
TGCAGCGTTGTCTGGGGACAGGCGGACTACGAGCAGTACTTC
CSVVWGQADYEQYF
>NA|TRBJ2-1|TRBV30|TRBD2
TGTGCCTGGGACCCGGGACTAGCGGGAGACAATGAGCAGTTCTTC
CAWDPGLAGDNEQFF
>NA|TRBJ2-7|TRBV5-6|NA
TGTGCCAGCAGCTCCAGTAACCACGAGCAGTACTTC
CASSSSNHEQYF
>once|TRBJ2-5|TRBV9|NA
TGTGCCAGCAGCGTAGCTAATACCCAAGAGACCCAGTACTTC
CASSVANTQETQYF
>NA|TRBJ2-7|TRBV28|TRBD2
TGTGCCAGCAGTTTAAACCCCGGGACTAGCGGGCGCTCCTACGAGCAGTACTTC
CASSLNPGTSGRSYEQYF
>NA|TRBJ1-1|TRBV9|TRBD1
TGTGCCAGCAGCGTAAATCAGGGGGCTTGGGACACTGAAGCTTTCTTT
CASSVNQGAWDTEAFF
>NA|TRBJ1-2|TRBV12-3/TRBV12-4|NA
TGTGCCAGCAGTTCGAACAGGGTTGACTACACCTTC
CASSSNRVDYTF
>NA|TRBJ1-2|TRBV19|TRBD1
TGTGCCAGTAGTACTTGGGACAGGGGAGCCCATGGCTACACCTTC
CASSTWDRGAHGYTF
>NA|TRBJ2-1|TRBV10-3|NA
TGTGCCATCAGTGAGTCTACGCTTCCGGACAATGAGCAGTTCTTC
CAISESTLPDNEQFF
>NA|TRBJ1-3|TRBV5-6|NA
TGTGCCAGCAGCGATAGAATCTCTGGAAACACCATATATTTT
CASSDRISGNTIYF
>once|TRBJ2-2|TRBV7-9|NA
TGTGCCAGCATTGGTAGCGGTAGCACCGGGGAGCTGTTTTTT
CASIGSGSTGELFF
>NA|TRBJ2-2|TRBV9|TRBD2
TGTGCCAGCAGCGTAATAGCGGGAGGGCCAGGGGAGCTGTTTTTT
CASSVIAGGPGELFF
>NA|TRBJ2-2|TRBV7-2|TRBD2
TGTGCCAGCAGCTCTGGGACTAGCTTCCCGCGGGAGCTGTTTTTT
CASSSGTSFPRELFF
>NA|TRBJ2-1|TRBV25-1|TRBD2
TGTGCCAGCATTCCGGGACTAGGGAACAATGAGCAGTTCTTC
CASIPGLGNNEQFF
>NA|TRBJ1-2|TRBV13|NA
TGTGCCAGCAGCTTAGGAGGCAGGGTGCTATATGGCTACACCTTC
CASSLGGRVLYGYTF
>NA|TRBJ1-5|TRBV7-2|NA
TGTGCCAGCAGTCTAAAGGGGATTCCAAATCAGCCCCAGCATTTT
CASSLKGIPNQPQHF
>NA|TRBJ2-3|TRBV5-1|NA
TGCGCCAGCAGCCCACGGGGCTTCACTAGCACAGATACGCAGTATTTT
CASSPRGFTSTDTQYF
>NA|TRBJ2-1|TRBV27|NA
TGTGCCAGCAGTGGGGGAATTCCCCCCCATGAGCAGTTCTTC
CASSGGIPPHEQFF
>NA|TRBJ2-1|TRBV2|TRBD2
TGTGCCAGCAGTACCGGGACTAGCGGGACAAGGGGGATGGAGTTCTTC
CASSTGTSGTRGMEFF
>NA|TRBJ1-5|TRBV27|NA
TGTGCCAGCAGTATCGGTATTGGGGGTAGCAATCAGCCCCAGCATTTT
CASSIGIGGSNQPQHF
>once|TRBJ2-1|TRBV14|NA
TGTGCCAGCACCTCAGGGGCCCACAATGAGCAGTTCTTC
CASTSGAHNEQFF
>NA|TRBJ2-7|TRBV20-1|NA
TGCAGTGCTAGTGAGGCAGTGGGTGTCTACGAGCAGTACTTC
CSASEAVGVYEQYF
>once|TRBJ1-1|TRBV15|NA
TGTGCCACCAGCAGAGTGGACGGGAACACTGAAGCTTTCTTT
CATSRVDGNTEAFF
>NA|TRBJ1-2|TRBV27|TRBD1
TGTGCCAGCACCCCCCAAGGGGGCGCGGGGGGCTACACCTTC
CASTPQGGAGGYTF
>NA|TRBJ2-1|TRBV7-9|TRBD2
TGTGCCAGCAGCCGTATACTAGCGGGGATTTACAATGAGCAGTTCTTC
CASSRILAGIYNEQFF
>NA|TRBJ2-2|TRBV18|NA
TGTGCCAGCTCCGAAGCGGGACAGTACACCGGGGAGCTGTTTTTT
CASSEAGQYTGELFF
>few|TRBJ2-5|TRBV5-4|NA
TGTGCCAGCAGCCCGAGGGGCTTGGAGACCCAGTACTTC
CASSPRGLETQYF
>few|TRBJ1-1|TRBV18|NA
TGTGCCAGCTCTGAGAACACTGAAGCTTTCTTT
CASSENTEAFF
>NA|TRBJ1-5|TRBV4-3|NA
TGCGCCAGCAGCCAAGAAGACTTACCCGGTCAGCCCCAGCATTTT
CASSQEDLPGQPQHF
>NA|TRBJ1-2|TRBV11-2|TRBD1
TGTGCCAGCAGCTCGGACAGGGCGCAGACCTTC
CASSSDRAQTF
>NA|TRBJ1-1|TRBV4-1|NA
TGCGCCAGCAGCTCACGAAAGGTCGGCGCTATGGACACTGAAGCTTTCTTT
CASSSRKVGAMDTEAFF
>NA|TRBJ2-7|TRBV4-3|TRBD2
TGCGCCAGCAGCCAAGATTACGCGGGACTAGCGGGAGTTTACGAGCAGTACTTC
CASSQDYAGLAGVYEQYF
>NA|TRBJ1-2|TRBV7-2|NA
TGTGCCAGCAGCGAACCCCCCGACTATGGCTACACCTTC
CASSEPPDYGYTF
>NA|TRBJ1-1|TRBV12-3/TRBV12-4|NA
TGTGCCAGCAGTTTTTCTGGGGGGGTGGTGAACACTGAAGCTTTCTTT
CASSFSGGVVNTEAFF
>NA|TRBJ2-5|TRBV12-3/TRBV12-4|NA
TGTGCCAGCACCTGGGACGGAACCCGACAAGAGACCCAGTACTTC
CASTWDGTRQETQYF
>once|TRBJ2-5|TRBV4-3|TRBD2
TGCGCCAGCAGCCGCAGGACTAGCGGGAGGGAGACCCAGTACTTC
CASSRRTSGRETQYF
>NA|TRBJ2-7|TRBV11-2|TRBD2
TGTGCCAGCAGCTCGGAGCGGGAGTATAGTGGCGAGCAGTACTTC
CASSSEREYSGEQYF
>NA|TRBJ2-1|TRBV5-6|TRBD1
TGTGCCAGCAGCTTGCCCAGGGGGTTTGGGAATGAGCAGTTCTTC
CASSLPRGFGNEQFF
>NA|TRBJ2-5|TRBV7-7|NA
TGTGCTAGCAGCTCCCGGAGCGACCAAGAGACCCAGTACTTC
CASSSRSDQETQYF
>NA|TRBJ2-7|TRBV10-1|NA
TGCGCCAGCAGTGAGTCTAACGGTAGGAACGAGCAGTACTTC
CASSESNGRNEQYF
>NA|TRBJ1-1|TRBV30|NA
TGTGCCTGGAGTGACCCCGCGGACACTGAAGTTTTCTTT
CAWSDPADTEVFF
>NA|TRBJ1-5|TRBV7-9|NA
TGTGCCAGCAGCTTAGGTCATATAGTTCAGCCCCAGCATTTT
CASSLGHIVQPQHF
>NA|TRBJ2-2|TRBV5-1|NA
TGCGCCAGCAGACAGGGCGGAACCGGGGAGCTGTTTTTT
CASRQGGTGELFF
>few|TRBJ2-1|TRBV6-1|NA
TGTGCCAGCAGCCCGTGGGGCGTACGATACAATGAGCAGTTCTTC
CASSPWGVRYNEQFF
>NA|TRBJ2-3|TRBV1|NA
TGCACCAGCAGCCAAGGGGCGGGAGCCGGGGATACGCAGTATTTT
CTSSQGAGAGDTQYF
>NA|TRBJ2-7|TRBV5-1|NA
TGCGCCAGCAGCTTGGGGGACGCCGACTCCTACGAGCAGTACTTC
CASSLGDADSYEQYF
>once|TRBJ2-5|TRBV7-8|TRBD2
TGTGCCAGCAGCTTCTACAGGGTTACTAGCGGAGTCCGGGAGACCCAGTACTTC
CASSFYRVTSGVRETQYF
>NA|TRBJ1-2|TRBV7-2|NA
TGTGCCAGCACCTTTTCGGGCGACTATGGCTACACCTTC
CASTFSGDYGYTF
>once|TRBJ2-1|TRBV19|TRBD2
TGTGCCAGTAGTAGACTAGCGGGAGAGTTAAATGAGCAGTTCTTC
CASSRLAGELNEQFF
>NA|TRBJ2-2|TRBV5-1|TRBD2
TGCGCCAGCAGCTCGAGACTAGCGGGAGTCGGGGAGCTGTTTTTT
CASSSRLAGVGELFF
>NA|TRBJ2-1|TRBV27|NA
TGTGCCAGCAGGAGGGGCGGCAATGAGCAGTTCTTC
CASRRGGNEQFF
>NA|TRBJ2-7|TRBV27|TRBD2
TGTGCCAGCAGTCAAACCATAGCGGGAGGCTACGAGCAGTACTTC
CASSQTIAGGYEQYF